The 10 T cell receptor beta chains listed next were all sequenced from one sample in a study of CD8+CD57+ T cells in acquired aplastic anemia. Before being chosen for sequencing, patients had shown CD8+CD57+ cell expansion by flow cytometry. The use of genomic DNA as template underpinned the TCR beta VDJ and CDR3 profiling. A single record per CDR3 protein comes from TCRdb applying MiXCR to the reads. The repertoire holds 150,000 to 200,000 distinct CDR3 sequences, under 50% seen once, with about 1.8% in the top ten. Sequencing was performed on sorted CD4+, CD8+, or CD8+CD57+ T cells (not recorded which) from PBMCs. These receptors all come from a human donor with aplastic anemia.

Note on this clonotype: A much larger clone differs from this one at a single base, so this may be a read error. The CDR3: CASSWGGRSSYKQYF. DNA for the CDR3: TGCGCCAGCAGCTGGGGGGGGCGAAGCTCCTACAAGCAGTACTTC. The chain joins TRBV5-1 to TRBJ2-7; possibly TRBD2 for D (7 bases). This CDR3 spans 15 amino acids. The V gene's germline CDR1 is SGHRS and CDR2 YFSETQ.

In its sample, this clonotype was seen many times. The rearrangement uses TRBV28 and TRBJ2-7, with 8 bases identical to TRBD1. The CDR3 runs 12 residues. Germline V gene lookup returns CDR1 MDHEN and CDR2 SYDVKM. Unmatched junction bases numbered 3, after V lost 6 bases and J lost 5 bases. In nucleotides, the CDR3 is TGTGCCAGCAGCAGGGGGCGGAACGAGCAGTACTTC. This codes for CASSRGRNEQYF.

The chain joins TRBV2 to TRBJ1-1; 8 bases agree with TRBD1. In germline, CDR1 is SNHLY, CDR2 FYNNEI. CDR3 length: 16 residues. Trimming took 5 bases from V and 1 from J; bases not matched to a gene: 9. The CDR3 DNA is TGTGCCAGCAGTACCCGGACAGGGATGGAGAACACTGAAGCTTTCTTT. The encoded protein is CASSTRTGMENTEAFF.

V usage is TRBV9 and J usage is TRBJ2-3, with D hard to call. CDR3 length: 12 residues. CDR1 SGDLS and CDR2 YYNGEE come from the germline V gene. Trimming shortened V by 6 bases and J by 1 base, and 6 bases separated the two germline ends. The CDR3: CASNTGTDTQYF. CDR3 in DNA: TGTGCCAGCAACACCGGCACAGATACGCAGTATTTT.

This chain connects TRBV7-9 to TRBJ1-2; D may be TRBD1 (5 bases). This CDR3 has 13 residues. CDR1 and CDR2 from the germline V gene are SEHNR and FQNEAQ (reference sequence). V gave up 4 bases and J gave up 3 bases, with 9 bases separating them. CDR3 bases: TGTGCCAGCAGCTCCCGGGGGTACTATGGCTACACCTTC. It codes for CASSSRGYYGYTF.

The chain combines TRBV10-3 with TRBJ1-1; D perhaps matches TRBD1 (6 bases). Germline CDR1 is ENHRY and CDR2 is SYGVKD. CDR3 length equals 15 residues. V was clipped by 0 bases and J by 6 bases, with 14 bases between them. The CDR3 spells CAISESAGVDAEAFF. The CDR3, as DNA: TGTGCCATCAGTGAGTCGGCAGGGGTGGATGCTGAAGCTTTCTTT.

V gene TRBV7-3 combines with J gene TRBJ2-1; 10 nucleotides agree with TRBD2. Germline V gives CDR1 SGHTA, CDR2 FQGTGA. The CDR3 has 16 residues. Unmatched junction bases numbered 7, after V lost 3 bases and J lost 5 bases. The CDR3 loop is CASSLASGRVDNEQFF. DNA of the CDR3: TGTGCCAGCAGCTTGGCTAGCGGGAGAGTCGACAATGAGCAGTTCTTC. The variable domain in full, with the rest retrieved from reference TRBV7-3 and TRBJ2-1, is GAGVSQTPSNKVTEKGKYVELRCDPISGHTALYWYRQSLGQGPEFLIYFQGTGAADDSGLPNDRFFAVRPEGSVSTLKIQRTERGDSAVYLCASSLASGRVDNEQFFGPGTRLTVL.

This chain joins TRBV9 and TRBJ2-5; D perhaps matches TRBD1 (5 bases). The length of the CDR3 is 14 residues. Germline V lookup: CDR1 SGDLS, CDR2 YYNGEE. V lost 0 bases to trimming and J lost 5 bases, with 11 bases between them. The CDR3 sequence is CASSVGGPRETQYF. In DNA form, the CDR3 reads TGTGCCAGCAGCGTAGGGGGCCCGCGGGAGACCCAGTACTTC.

This clonotype was observed once. The chain carries TRBV11-2 and TRBJ2-3; 7 bases agree with TRBD1. With 5 bases clipped from V and 4 bases from J, the junction kept 12 bases outside the gene matches. The CDR3 extends over 16 amino acids. From germline, CDR1 is SGHAT and CDR2 FQNNGV. This CDR3 reads CASSQGWGQQSDTQYF. CDR3 nucleotide sequence: TGTGCCAGCAGCCAGGGGTGGGGACAGCAATCAGATACGCAGTATTTT.

The chain uses TRBV19 and TRBJ1-5, with 12 bases lining up with TRBD1. The length of the CDR3 is 16 residues. The germline V gene has CDR1 LNHDA and CDR2 SQIVND (reference sequence). J was trimmed by 0 bases and V by 11 bases; bases with no gene match: 8. In DNA form, the CDR3 reads TGTGCCTCCGGGGGACAGGGGGCCAATAGCAATCAGCCCCAGCATTTT. As protein: CASGGQGANSNQPQHF.